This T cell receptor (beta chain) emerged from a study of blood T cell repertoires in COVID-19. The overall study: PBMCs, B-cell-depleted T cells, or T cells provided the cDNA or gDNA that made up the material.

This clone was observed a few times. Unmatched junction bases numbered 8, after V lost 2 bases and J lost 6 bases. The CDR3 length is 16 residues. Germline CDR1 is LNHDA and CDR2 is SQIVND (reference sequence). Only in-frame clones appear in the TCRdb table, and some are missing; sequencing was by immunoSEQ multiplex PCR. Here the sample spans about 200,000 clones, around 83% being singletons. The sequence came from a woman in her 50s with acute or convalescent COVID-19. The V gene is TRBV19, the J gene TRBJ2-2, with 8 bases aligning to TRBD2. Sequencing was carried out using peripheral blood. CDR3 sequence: CASSISGAGVAGELFF. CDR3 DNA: TGTGCCAGTAGTATATCGGGAGCGGGAGTAGCCGGGGAGCTGTTTTTT.